The table lists the clone carrying this TCR beta chain with many counts. Its matching antigen is unknown. This sequence may be a read error, since a much larger clone differs from it by one base. This CDR3 comprises 15 residues. Germline V gene lookup returns CDR1 MNHNS and CDR2 SASEGT. The ends lost 4 bases at V and 8 bases at J; junction bases unmatched: 9. This sample is part of a study of Graves' ophthalmopathy and Graves' hyperthyroidism. Study-level points and caveats: At about 69% sensitivity and 72.22% specificity, the model predicted progression of the ophthalmopathy. Most expanded clonotypes from thyroid (those above 0.001 frequency) were also found in blood.

Other autoimmune diseases, uncontrolled infections, pregnancy or lactation excluded patients from enrollment. About 10 ml of fresh blood yielded the PBMCs by density gradient. Investigators amplified TCR beta CDR3 regions from RNA transcripts. An initial RT-PCR round employing HTBI primers preceded a second-round multiplex PCR. In TCRdb, the multiplex PCR reads were re-called with MiXCR into one record per CDR3 protein. The data contain about 620,000 distinct CDR3 sequences, about 20% of them seen just once; the ten biggest clones take up more than 5.5%. This TCR was recovered from a woman aged 18-29 years with stable Graves' hyperthyroidism. Some clones in this sample may be carry-over from other donors' samples. Sequencing was carried out using peripheral blood. V gene TRBV6-1 combines with J gene TRBJ2-7; 12 nucleotides align to TRBD1. The CDR3 loop is CASSGGDRGLGKQYF. The CDR3 coding sequence is TGTGCCAGCAGTGGAGGGGACAGGGGGCTCGGGAAGCAGTACTTC.